This T cell receptor (beta chain) was retrieved from a study of blood T cell repertoires in COVID-19. Study in general: Specimens from acute and convalescent COVID-19 originated in the United States, Italy and Spain. In each case, the material was cDNA or gDNA derived from T cells, B-cell-depleted T cells, or PBMCs.

Methods used by the authors: Estimates of nucleated cell counts were drawn from the amplification of reference gene primers. Sequencing was performed with immunoSEQ multiplex PCR; in TCRdb, only in-frame clones are kept and a portion is missing. For V, J and clone size, that table is used; D and trimming come from the DNA. The table includes about 180,000 clones, over 80% detected once. Germline V lookup: CDR1 MNHEY, CDR2 SVGAGI. Trimming stripped 6 bases from V and 6 bases from J, with 15 bases between. The CDR3 runs to 14 residues. This clonotype originated in a middle-aged woman with COVID-19, enrolled during active disease. The V gene is TRBV6-5, the J gene TRBJ1-5; no definite D call. Material for sequencing was peripheral blood. CDR3 sequence: CASRSNRISQPQHF. Written as DNA, the CDR3 is TGTGCCAGCAGATCCAACAGAATTAGTCAGCCCCAGCATTTT.